Below, 25 T cell receptor beta chains from the same sample are listed, as sequenced in a study of blood T cell repertoires in COVID-19 (dated by TCRdb to about 2020). Libraries were constructed by the immunoSEQ multiplex PCR assay. Here the immuneACCESS table is served through TCRdb, limited to in-frame sequences with V and J called. Missing clones are a known gap in these copies; in checked studies unresolved V genes cover under half, and the rest lacks a known reason. The table for this sample lists around 200,000 clones; less than 85% of them were counted only once. The top ten clones comprise 3.2% of the sample. Sequencing was performed on PBMCs or T cells enriched from blood (not recorded which). Receptors were obtained from a woman aged 25 to 39 who had recovered from COVID-19.

The chain couples TRBV7-2 to TRBJ2-5, with 9 bases matching TRBD2. The CDR3 loop spans 16 amino acids. Germline trimming cut 5 bases from V and 4 bases from J; bases unmatched to any gene: 11. Germline V CDR1 and CDR2: SGHTA, FQGNSA. The CDR3: CASSVVALTSGETQYF. The DNA for the CDR3 is TGTGCCAGCAGCGTAGTGGCCCTGACTAGCGGAGAGACCCAGTACTTC.

This chain connects TRBV30 to TRBJ1-6; D unclear. Per the germline V gene, CDR1 is GTSNPN and CDR2 is SVGIG (reference sequence). There are 13 residues in the CDR3. Trimming shortened V by 0 bases and J by 6 bases, and 6 bases separated the two germline ends. CDR3 sequence: CAWSVVLNSPLHF. The CDR3, as DNA: TGTGCCTGGAGTGTCGTACTTAATTCACCCCTCCACTTT. Based on the CDR3 plus reference TRBV30 and TRBJ1-6, the full variable domain is SQTIHQWPATLVQPVGSPLSLECTVEGTSNPNLYWYRQAAGRGLQLLFYSVGIGQISSEVPQNLSASRPQDRQFILSSKKLLLSDSGFYLCAWSVVLNSPLHFGNGTRLTVT.

V gene TRBV5-1 combines with J gene TRBJ2-1; the D gene is possibly TRBD2 (6 bases). V was shortened by 2 bases and J by 7 bases, with 10 bases between the two germline ends. In germline, CDR1 is SGHRS, CDR2 YFSETQ. The CDR3 covers 13 residues. CDR3 loop: CASSFLAKNEQFF. CDR3 DNA: TGCGCCAGCAGCTTCCTAGCGAAGAATGAGCAGTTCTTC.

This clone was found once. This chain links TRBV11-3 with TRBJ1-1; no clear D gene. The CDR3 extends over 13 amino acids. The V and J ends lost 5 bases and 1 base respectively, with 8 bases between them. Germline loops: CDR1 SGHNT, CDR2 YENEEA. CDR3 sequence reads: CASSPGGNTEAFF. As DNA, the CDR3 is TGTGCCAGCAGCCCGGGAGGGAACACTGAAGCTTTCTTT.

CDR3 sequence (DNA): TGTGCCAGCTCACCGAATTACGGACAGCTTGCAACTAATGAAAAACTGTTTTTT. This translates into CASSPNYGQLATNEKLFF. The chain joins TRBV18 to TRBJ1-4; D is perhaps TRBD1 (6 bases). V lost 3 bases and J 0 bases, leaving 17 bases between the germline ends. This CDR3 is 18 amino acids long. The germline V gene has CDR1 KGHSH and CDR2 LQKENI.

The chain has TRBV3-1 (or the pseudogene TRBV3-2) and TRBJ1-2; TRBD1 aligns across 7 bases. The CDR3 has 16 residues. Trimming took 3 bases from V and 2 from J; bases not matched to a gene: 9. Germline V CDR1 and CDR2: LGHDT, YNNKEL (reference sequence). For the CDR3, the DNA is TGTGCCAGCAGCCACAAAATACAGGGGCGAAACTATGGCTACACCTTC. Translation: CASSHKIQGRNYGYTF.

Details on this clone: Within the sample, other DNA sequences also encode this same CDR3. The gene calls are TRBV7-2 and TRBJ2-5; 9 nucleotides line up with TRBD1. The CDR3 spans 15 residues. With 0 bases clipped from V and 5 bases from J, the junction kept 4 bases outside the gene matches. Looked up from germline, CDR1 is SGHTA and CDR2 is FQGNSA. CDR3: CASSLAGQGWETQYF. Written as DNA, the CDR3 is TGTGCCAGCAGCTTAGCGGGACAGGGTTGGGAGACCCAGTACTTC.

The chain has TRBV15 and TRBJ2-5; 9 nucleotides line up with TRBD1. Per germline, CDR1 LNHNV and CDR2 YYDKDF (reference sequence). The CDR3 totals 18 residues. Trimming removed 6 bases from V and 2 bases from J; junction bases left unmatched: 16. Written as DNA, the CDR3 is TGTGCCACCAGTAGTAGGACAGGGGTTGTGCGAGGGCAAGAGACCCAGTACTTC. Translation: CATSSRTGVVRGQETQYF.

The V and J genes are TRBV4-2 and TRBJ2-3; D perhaps matches TRBD1 (6 bases). V was shortened by 1 base and J by 6 bases, with 14 bases between the two germline ends. The CDR3 runs to 15 residues. Germline CDR1 and CDR2: LGHNA and YNFKEQ. This CDR3 is CASSQGGQQGDTQYF. CDR3 coding DNA: TGTGCCAGCAGCCAAGGGGGGCAGCAAGGGGATACGCAGTATTTT.

This clone was seen more than once but under ten times. The chain couples TRBV2 to TRBJ2-7, with D unclear. This CDR3 has 11 residues. The V end lost 6 bases, the J end lost 7 bases, and 10 bases lay between the germline ends. Per germline, CDR1 SNHLY and CDR2 FYNNEI. CDR3 sequence (DNA): TGTGCCAGCAGAACATCTCTGGAGCAGTACTTC. Residues: CASRTSLEQYF.

The chain is built from TRBV28 and TRBJ2-2; maybe TRBD1 (6 bases). The CDR3 is made up of 15 amino acids. V was cut by 1 base and J by 4 bases, with 10 bases left in between. The germline gives CDR1 MDHEN, CDR2 SYDVKM. The CDR3 nucleotides are TGTGCCAGCAGTTTATCAGGGGCCGGCACCGGGGAGCTGTTTTTT. Its translation: CASSLSGAGTGELFF.

The CDR3 bases are TGTGCCAGCAGCTCTATTCAACGTGAGCAGTTCTTC. It is translated as CASSSIQREQFF. This chain links TRBV7-6 with TRBJ2-1; no definite D call. The CDR3 is 12 amino acids. V was trimmed by 4 bases and J by 9 bases, leaving 10 bases between them. The V gene's germline CDR1 is SGHVS and CDR2 FNYEAQ.

V and J are TRBV5-4 and TRBJ2-3; tentatively, D is TRBD2 (5 bases). Per germline, CDR1 SGHNT and CDR2 YYREEE (reference sequence). There are 15 residues in the CDR3. V dropped 0 bases and J dropped 4 bases, with 12 bases sitting between them. The DNA for the CDR3 is TGTGCCAGCAGCTTGGATGGCGGGTCGTCAGATACGCAGTATTTT. It translates to CASSLDGGSSDTQYF.

This clone was observed a few times. The chain has TRBV2 and TRBJ2-1, with 7 positions matching TRBD2. V gave up 7 bases and J gave up 5 bases; unmatched junction bases: 5. CDR3 length: 13 amino acids. Germline CDR1 reads SNHLY; CDR2 reads FYNNEI. The CDR3 region is CASNWGGNNEQFF. CDR3 DNA: TGTGCCAGCAATTGGGGGGGAAACAATGAGCAGTTCTTC.

The rearrangement uses TRBV30 and TRBJ1-4; 9 bases match TRBD1. Trimming cost V 4 bases and J 8 bases; bases outside gene matches: 5. Germline assignment: CDR1 GTSNPN and CDR2 SVGIG (reference sequence). This CDR3 has 13 residues. This CDR3 is CAWNPGQGEKLFF. CDR3 in DNA: TGTGCCTGGAACCCGGGACAGGGAGAAAAACTGTTTTTT.

The chain joins TRBV2 to TRBJ2-1; maybe TRBD2 (5 bases). V lost 6 bases and J lost 5, with 17 bases in between. From germline, CDR1 is SNHLY and CDR2 FYNNEI. The CDR3 spans 15 residues. CDR3 protein: CASSSGLPPDNEQFF. The DNA of the CDR3 is TGTGCCAGCAGCTCAGGACTCCCGCCTGACAATGAGCAGTTCTTC. Complete variable domain (other parts from reference TRBV2 and TRBJ2-1): EPEVTQTPSHQVTQMGQEVILRCVPISNHLYFYWYRQILGQKVEFLVSFYNNEISEKSEIFDDQFSVERPDGSNFTLKIRSTKLEDSAMYFCASSSGLPPDNEQFFGPGTRLTVL.

This clone has just a few counts. The rearrangement joins TRBV10-3 to TRBJ1-2, with a tentative D call TRBD1 (5 bases). CDR1 and CDR2 from the germline V gene are ENHRY and SYGVKD. The CDR3 runs 14 residues. Trimming removed 3 bases from V and 8 bases from J, with 16 bases in between. CDR3 region: CAISEGGEGRGYTF. CDR3 nucleotides: TGTGCCATCAGTGAAGGTGGGGAGGGGCGCGGCTACACCTTC.

The chain employs TRBV5-1 and TRBJ1-1; unclear D gene. CDR1 and CDR2 from the germline V gene are SGHRS and YFSETQ. This CDR3 has 13 amino acids. The V and J ends lost 2 bases and 6 bases respectively, with 11 bases between them. The DNA for the CDR3 is TGCGCCAGCAGCTTAGAGTGGAGGGCTGAAGCTTTCTTT. Residues: CASSLEWRAEAFF.

This sequence joins TRBV15 and TRBJ1-2; 8 positions agree with TRBD1. This CDR3 is 14 amino acids long. V lost 6 bases and J lost 3; bases outside the gene matches: 6. The germline gives CDR1 LNHNV, CDR2 YYDKDF (reference sequence). The CDR3 coding sequence is TGTGCCACCAGTCTTTCGACAGGGGACTATGGCTACACCTTC. This gives the protein CATSLSTGDYGYTF.

This sequence joins TRBV5-4 and TRBJ2-3; 11 bases match TRBD1. The V and J ends lost 4 bases and 5 bases, in that order; junction bases with no gene match: 15. CDR1 is SGHNT, CDR2 YYREEE, per germline (reference sequence). The CDR3 contains 18 residues. The CDR3 loop reads CASSAKNPDRGRKDTQYF. In DNA, the CDR3 is TGTGCCAGCAGCGCGAAAAACCCGGACAGGGGGCGAAAAGATACGCAGTATTTT.

The rearrangement uses TRBV9 and TRBJ1-2, with D perhaps matching TRBD1 (6 bases). This CDR3 region has 14 residues. V shed 3 bases and J shed 7 bases, with 16 bases lying between them. Germline V gene data show CDR1 as SGDLS and CDR2 as YYNGEE. Here the CDR3 reads CASSATRGALGYTF. The CDR3 bases are TGTGCCAGCAGCGCTACTCGGGGGGCGCTTGGCTACACCTTC.

The chain combines TRBV2 with TRBJ1-5, with a tentative D call TRBD1 (5 bases). CDR1 is SNHLY, CDR2 FYNNEI, per germline. This CDR3 has 15 residues. V was pared by 4 bases and J by 9 bases, with 19 bases between. In DNA, the CDR3 is TGTGCCAGCAGTGTGGCAGGGAGGCCCTCTCGGCCCCAGCATTTT. This gives the protein CASSVAGRPSRPQHF.

This chain joins TRBV7-8 and TRBJ2-7; 14 bases match TRBD2. The CDR3 has 18 amino acids. Germline V gene sequence: CDR1 SGHVS, CDR2 FQNEAQ. The junction had 10 bases not matched to a gene; V was cut back by 6 bases and J by 0 bases. CDR3 nucleotide sequence: TGTGCCAGCAGTGCTGGACTAGCGGGGGGCCGAAGCTCCTACGAGCAGTACGTC. Residues: CASSAGLAGGRSSYEQYV.

The chain couples TRBV5-1 to TRBJ2-3; D might be TRBD2 (7 bases). V lost 3 bases, J lost 2 bases, and 16 bases lay in between. CDR1 is SGHRS and CDR2 is YFSETQ in the germline V gene. CDR3 size: 16 residues. CDR3 region: CASSSETGGSTDTQYF. The CDR3 DNA reads TGCGCCAGCAGCTCAGAAACGGGGGGCTCCACAGATACGCAGTATTTT.

This rearrangement joins TRBV12-3 or TRBV12-4 to TRBJ2-1; no reliable D call. V gave up 5 bases and J gave up 7 bases, with 6 bases separating them. The length of the CDR3 is 11 residues. CDR3 sequence (DNA): TGTGCCAGCAGTACCCAGAATGAGCAGTTCTTC. Protein product: CASSTQNEQFF.